This T cell receptor (beta chain) is from a study of T cell repertoires in cytomegalovirus infection. This clonotype was observed many times. Its specificity is unknown. Study-level findings and limits: Within the response measured ex vivo, HLA-C-restricted CMV-specific TCR beta clonotypes were dominant.

TCRdb reprocessed the reads via MiXCR and lists one record per CDR3 protein. The sample has about 770,000 distinct CDR3 sequences, roughly 29% seen once. Germline V gene data show CDR1 as MNHNY and CDR2 as SVGAGI (reference sequence). Deletions cut 7 bases from V and 8 bases from J, with 8 bases between. The CDR3 loop spans 11 amino acids. The clonotype comes from a human donor in good health (CMV status not recorded). Some clones in this sample may be carry-over from other donors' samples. V and J are TRBV6-6 and TRBJ1-4, with D possibly matching TRBD1 (5 bases). Sequencing used cultured CD8+ T cells from PBMCs, obtained from culture after CMV antigen stimulation. CDR3 region: CASIRGEKLFF. The CDR3, as DNA: TGTGCCAGCATTCGGGGCGAAAAACTGTTTTTT.